The sequence of this T cell receptor beta chain was determined in a study of blood T cell repertoires in COVID-19. For the study at large: In each case, the material was cDNA or gDNA derived from T cells, B-cell-depleted T cells, or PBMCs.

As processed by the authors: The assay estimated nucleated cells by amplifying reference gene primers. Using immunoSEQ multiplex PCR, the repertoire was profiled, and TCRdb retains in-frame clones only, with some absent. V, J and clone size reflect that table, while D and trimming were determined from the DNA. Among some 240,000 clones listed, 70% to 90% were seen once. Participant age was about 18 to 95 years, and participants resided in approximately 25 US areas. A COVID-19 case was met by exposed participants within 2 weeks before study entry. This CDR3 region has 17 residues. Unmatched junction bases numbered 13, after V lost 3 bases and J lost 1 base. Germline CDR1 and CDR2: SQVTM and ANQGSEA.

The chain uses TRBV29-1 and TRBJ1-2, with 8 bases fitting TRBD1. Sequencing used PBMCs or T cells enriched from blood (not recorded which). The source of this sequence is a woman in her forties or fifties who had been exposed to COVID-19. CDR3 in DNA: TGCAGCGTTGATGGGTCGGACAGGGATCGTTTTAACTATGGCTACACCTTC. As protein: CSVDGSDRDRFNYGYTF.